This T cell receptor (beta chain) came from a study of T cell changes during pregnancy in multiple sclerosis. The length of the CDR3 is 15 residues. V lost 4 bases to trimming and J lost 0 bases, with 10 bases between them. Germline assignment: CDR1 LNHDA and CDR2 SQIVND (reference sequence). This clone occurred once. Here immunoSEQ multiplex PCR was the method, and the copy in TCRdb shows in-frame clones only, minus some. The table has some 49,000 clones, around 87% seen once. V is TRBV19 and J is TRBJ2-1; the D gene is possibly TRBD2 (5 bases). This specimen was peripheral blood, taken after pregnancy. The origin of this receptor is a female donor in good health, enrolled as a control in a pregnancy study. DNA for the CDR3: TGTGCCAGTAGTAGGGCTAGCCACTCCTACAATGAGCAGTTCTTC. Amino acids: CASSRASHSYNEQFF.